One TCR beta chain is described in this entry. The data originate from a study of blood T cell repertoires in COVID-19. Original data processing: Nucleated cell counts were estimated from reference gene primer amplification. The assay was immunoSEQ multiplex PCR, and TCRdb's table has in-frame clones only and misses some. D and trimming come from the DNA, and the V and J calls and clone size come from that table. This sample has 200,000 to 250,000 clones, with around nine tenths found just once. J gave up 6 bases and V 4 bases, and 13 bases lay outside the gene matches. This CDR3 is 16 amino acids long. Looked up from germline, CDR1 is SGHNT and CDR2 is YYREEE (reference sequence).

The sequence was collected from a woman aged 70 to 79 with active or convalescent COVID-19. This rearrangement joins TRBV5-4 to TRBJ2-4, with 7 bases fitting TRBD1. Sequenced: peripheral blood. For the CDR3, the DNA is TGTGCCAGCAGCCCTCGACAGGGAAGGTTTGGAAACATTCAGTACTTC. Its protein product is CASSPRQGRFGNIQYF.